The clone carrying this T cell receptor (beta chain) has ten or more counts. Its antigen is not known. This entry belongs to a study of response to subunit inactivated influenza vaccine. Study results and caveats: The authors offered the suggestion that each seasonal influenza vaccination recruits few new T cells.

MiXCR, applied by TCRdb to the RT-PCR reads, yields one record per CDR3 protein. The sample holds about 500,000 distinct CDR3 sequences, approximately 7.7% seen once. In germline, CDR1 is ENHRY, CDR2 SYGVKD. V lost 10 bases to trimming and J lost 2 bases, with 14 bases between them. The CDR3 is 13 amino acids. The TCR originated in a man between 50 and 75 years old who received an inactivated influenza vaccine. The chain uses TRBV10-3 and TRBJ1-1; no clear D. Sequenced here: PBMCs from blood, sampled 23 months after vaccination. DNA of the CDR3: TGTGCCACCAAAAGGACCGCAAACACTGAAGCTTTCTTT. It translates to CATKRTANTEAFF.